These T cell receptor beta chains were read from a single sample in a study of blood T cell repertoires in COVID-19. This table comes from immunoSEQ multiplex PCR, and its TCRdb copy is limited to in-frame clones, with some not included. In the table there are tens of thousands of clones, about 89% of which are singletons. The sequencing input was peripheral blood. The receptor set was obtained from a man between 70 and 80 years old with active or convalescent COVID-19. Both conserved end residues are part of each CDR3. The order of the fields is J gene, D gene, clone size, V gene, CDR3 DNA, CDR3 protein. The D gene is left open where the match is weak. The size of a clone is reported for some rows only, either as once, few or many, or as a class for expanded clones.

TRBJ2-7 | NA | NA | TRBV11-3 | TGTGCCAGCAGCTTGAGCCCATGGGCAGGCTGCGACGAGCAGTACTTC | CASSLSPWAGCDEQYF
TRBJ1-3 | TRBD1 | NA | TRBV30 | TGTGCCTGGAGTAGGACAGGGGTTGGAAACACCATATATTTT | CAWSRTGVGNTIYF
TRBJ1-2 | NA | NA | TRBV19 | TGTGCCAGTAGTCGCAGTCGCCGATTCTATGGCTACACCTTC | CASSRSRRFYGYTF
TRBJ2-3 | TRBD2 | NA | TRBV7-2 | TGTGCCAGCAGCTTAGAGCTACTAGCGGGGGGGACAGATACGCAGTATTTT | CASSLELLAGGTDTQYF
TRBJ2-7 | TRBD1 | once | TRBV3-1/TRBV3-2 | TGTGCCAGCAGCCAAGGGGACAGAGTTCCCTACGAGCAGTACTTC | CASSQGDRVPYEQYF
TRBJ1-1 | NA | NA | TRBV27 | TGTGCCAGCAGCTACCCCAGGAGGGACACTGAAGCTTTCTTT | CASSYPRRDTEAFF
TRBJ1-2 | TRBD1 | NA | TRBV19 | TGTGCCAGTACCCTTACCGGTGACAGGGGCTATGGCTACACCTTC | CASTLTGDRGYGYTF
TRBJ1-1 | NA | few | TRBV5-1 | TGCGCCAGCAGCTTCGAGACACAATCTGAAGCTTTCTTT | CASSFETQSEAFF
TRBJ2-1 | NA | once | TRBV9 | TGTGCCAGCAGCGTGGGAGGAGGGTACAATGAGCAGTTCTTC | CASSVGGGYNEQFF
TRBJ1-4 | NA | NA | TRBV5-4 | TGTGCCAGCAGCCGGACGGGAGATGCAACTAATGAAAAACTGTTTTTT | CASSRTGDATNEKLFF
TRBJ2-3 | TRBD1 | NA | TRBV29-1 | TGCAGCGTTACCGGGACAGGGGGAGGGGATACGCAGTATTTT | CSVTGTGGGDTQYF
TRBJ2-5 | TRBD2 | NA | TRBV4-1 | TGCGCCAGCAGCCAAGACCTGCGACGGGGGGGCGGAAAGACCCAGTACTTC | CASSQDLRRGGGKTQYF